One sample yielded the 20 T cell receptor beta chains listed below, sequenced in a study of long-term antiretroviral therapy in people with HIV. They ran version v3.0 of the immunoSEQ assay at survey level. Measured with immunoSEQ multiplex PCR; TCRdb has only the in-frame clones, and not every one. The data hold tens of thousands of clones, with about four fifths observed a single time. The starting material was unsorted PBMCs, obtained 1.5 years after starting antiretroviral therapy. Receptors originate from a man aged 25-45 years with HIV.

The chain combines TRBV30 with TRBJ1-1; no reliable D call. CDR1 and CDR2 from the germline V gene are GTSNPN and SVGIG (reference sequence). V lost 5 bases to trimming and J lost 6 bases, with 16 bases between them. The CDR3 runs 13 residues. The CDR3 loop reads CAWDLEGLSEAFF. The CDR3 coding sequence is TGTGCCTGGGATCTGGAGGGTCTCTCTGAAGCTTTCTTT.

This clone came up a few times. The chain has TRBV5-4 and TRBJ2-1, with D unresolved. The length of the CDR3 is 10 residues. Per germline, CDR1 SGHNT and CDR2 YYREEE (reference sequence). V was cut by 10 bases and J by 5 bases, with 7 bases left in between. The CDR3 DNA reads as TGTGCCGCTGGAGACAATGAGCAGTTCTTC. Protein: CAAGDNEQFF.

The chain recombines TRBV10-3 with TRBJ2-7; unclear D gene. With 4 bases removed from V and 5 bases from J, the gap between germline ends came to 6 bases. CDR3 size: 11 residues. Per germline, CDR1 ENHRY and CDR2 SYGVKD. The CDR3 region has the DNA TGTGCCATCAGTGTAAGTAACGAGCAGTACTTC. It is translated as CAISVSNEQYF.

This clone was counted only a few times. The chain has TRBV19 and TRBJ2-6; TRBD1 agrees at 8 bases. Trimming cost V 7 bases and J 1 base; bases outside gene matches: 12. Looked up from germline, CDR1 is LNHDA and CDR2 is SQIVND (reference sequence). The CDR3 has 18 residues. The CDR3 protein is CASMYRGRQGSGANVLTF. The CDR3 DNA reads TGTGCCAGTATGTACCGGGGCCGACAGGGGTCTGGGGCCAACGTCCTGACTTTC.

This chain links TRBV7-2 with TRBJ2-7, with D perhaps matching TRBD1 or TRBD2 (6 bases each). CDR1 and CDR2 from the germline V gene are SGHTA and FQGNSA. V shed 0 bases and J shed 2 bases, with 14 bases lying between them. This CDR3 spans 16 amino acids. In DNA, the CDR3 is TGTGCCAGCAGCTTAGCCGGGGGCGGATCAACCTACGAGCAGTACTTC. Translating gives CASSLAGGGSTYEQYF.

The chain links TRBV29-1 to TRBJ2-3, with D possibly TRBD2 on 7 matching bases. CDR3 length: 14 residues. The germline V and J ends were trimmed by 5 bases and 0 bases, with 12 bases remaining between them. Per the germline V gene, CDR1 is SQVTM and CDR2 is ANQGSEA. The CDR3 sequence: CSVWGGPSTDTQYF. The CDR3 bases are TGCAGCGTTTGGGGGGGGCCTAGCACAGATACGCAGTATTTT.

CDR3 in DNA: TGTGCCAGCAGCCCTCAGATAGAGGGCGTAAGCGAGACCCAGTACTTC. This codes for CASSPQIEGVSETQYF. The V gene is TRBV5-6, the J gene TRBJ2-5; possibly TRBD2 for D (5 bases). CDR3 length: 16 amino acids. The V end was cut by 4 bases, the J end by 5 bases, with 21 bases between. Germline CDR1 is SGHDT and CDR2 is YYEEEE.

The chain links TRBV4-3 to TRBJ1-5; 9 positions agree with TRBD1. This CDR3 comprises 16 residues. V lost 1 base to trimming and J lost 2 bases; unmatched junction nucleotides: 3. The germline V gene encodes CDR1 LGHNA and CDR2 YSLEER. This chain's CDR3 is CASSQGDRAGNQPQHF. The DNA of the CDR3 is TGCGCCAGCAGCCAAGGGGACAGGGCGGGCAATCAGCCCCAGCATTTT.

This rearrangement joins TRBV2 to TRBJ2-5; D call uncertain. This CDR3 is 14 amino acids long. V was pared by 6 bases and J by 2 bases, with 13 bases between. The germline CDR1 and CDR2 sequences are SNHLY and FYNNEI. In nucleotides, the CDR3 is TGTGCCAGCAGCCCCCAGACTCGTCAAGAGACCCAGTACTTC. Translating gives CASSPQTRQETQYF. The whole variable domain, remainder taken from reference TRBV2 and TRBJ2-5, is EPEVTQTPSHQVTQMGQEVILRCVPISNHLYFYWYRQILGQKVEFLVSFYNNEISEKSEIFDDQFSVERPDGSNFTLKIRSTKLEDSAMYFCASSPQTRQETQYFGPGTRLLVL.

The V gene is TRBV13, the J gene TRBJ1-4; 8 nucleotides match TRBD1. CDR3 length: 17 amino acids. In germline, CDR1 is PRHDT, CDR2 FYEKMQ (reference sequence). V was pared by 0 bases and J by 8 bases, with 11 bases of the junction left unmatched. DNA for the CDR3: TGTGCCAGCAGCTTAGGACCAAACAGGGGGTTAAGCGAAAAACTGTTTTTT. Its protein is CASSLGPNRGLSEKLFF.

J is TRBJ1-5 and V is TRBV5-5, with 8 bases lining up with TRBD1. Germline CDR1 reads SGHKS; CDR2 reads YYEKEE (reference sequence). CDR3 length: 20 amino acids. J lost 3 bases, V lost 1 base, and 18 bases had no gene match. The CDR3 DNA sequence: TGTGCCAGCAGCTTGACCCTGACAGGGGTTAACAGCCCCTCCAATCAGCCCCAGCATTTT. It yields the protein CASSLTLTGVNSPSNQPQHF.

The genes are TRBV6-5 and TRBJ2-2; D is possibly TRBD1 (7 bases). CDR3 size: 15 residues. Trimming shortened V by 6 bases and J by 4 bases, and 15 bases separated the two germline ends. In germline, CDR1 is MNHEY, CDR2 SVGAGI. CDR3 loop: CASRRGRGGTGELFF. CDR3 nucleotides: TGTGCCAGCAGGAGGGGGCGGGGAGGCACCGGGGAGCTGTTTTTT.

The chain employs TRBV19 and TRBJ1-5; TRBD1 matches at 8 bases. The germline V gene has CDR1 LNHDA and CDR2 SQIVND (reference sequence). The CDR3 is 15 amino acids. J gave up 7 bases and V 1 base, and 6 bases lay outside the gene matches. The CDR3 DNA follows: TGTGCCAGTAGTATAGCTGGACAGGGATGGCAGCCCCAGCATTTT. It specifies CASSIAGQGWQPQHF.

This clone was seen once. The chain joins TRBV10-3 to TRBJ1-2; D may be TRBD1 (5 bases). V was clipped by 3 bases and J by 5 bases, with 13 bases between them. This CDR3 has 14 residues. Germline V lookup: CDR1 ENHRY, CDR2 SYGVKD. The DNA of the CDR3 is TGTGCCATCAGTGACGGGGGTAGGTCTTATGGCTACACCTTC. It encodes CAISDGGRSYGYTF.

The chain joins TRBV4-3 to TRBJ1-1; weak D call: TRBD1 (5 bases). V lost 1 base and J lost 0, with 15 bases in between. The CDR3 runs to 17 residues. Germline CDR1 reads LGHNA; CDR2 reads YSLEER. The CDR3 protein is CASSQVAGGIMNTEAFF. CDR3 nucleotide sequence: TGCGCCAGCAGCCAAGTAGCGGGGGGGATCATGAACACTGAAGCTTTCTTT.

The rearrangement uses TRBV30 and TRBJ1-3; weak D call: TRBD1 (5 bases). The CDR3 length is 13 residues. V shed 2 bases and J shed 3 bases, with 8 bases lying between them. Germline CDR1 GTSNPN, CDR2 SVGIG (reference sequence). The CDR3 reads CAWSTGGGNTIYF. The CDR3 DNA follows: TGTGCCTGGAGTACAGGTGGTGGAAACACCATATATTTT.

The chain recombines TRBV25-1 with TRBJ1-1, with 8 bases lining up with TRBD1. Germline V gives CDR1 MGHDK, CDR2 SYGVNS. This CDR3 comprises 14 residues. Losses at the gene ends were 5 bases for V and 4 bases for J; bases not matched to a gene: 6. DNA of the CDR3: TGTGCCAGCAGTCGGCTTGGACAGGGCACTGAAGCTTTCTTT. Its translation is CASSRLGQGTEAFF. Full variable domain (outside the CDR3, taken from reference TRBV25-1 and TRBJ1-1): EADIYQTPRYLVIGTGKKITLECSQTMGHDKMYWYQQDPGMELHLIHYSYGVNSTEKGDLSSESTVSRIRTEHFPLTLESARPSHTSQYLCASSRLGQGTEAFFGQGTRLTVV.

The chain carries TRBV7-3 and TRBJ2-3; maybe TRBD2 (5 bases). The germline CDR1 and CDR2 sequences are SGHTA and FQGTGA. Trimming shortened V by 4 bases and J by 2 bases, and 13 bases separated the two germline ends. The CDR3 extends over 15 amino acids. DNA of the CDR3: TGTGCCAGCAGCTCACGAACCGGGAACACAGATACGCAGTATTTT. Its protein product is CASSSRTGNTDTQYF.

The chain employs TRBV7-8 and TRBJ2-1; 8 bases map to TRBD2. CDR1 and CDR2 (germline): SGHVS, FQNEAQ. Trimming cost V 5 bases and J 9 bases; bases outside gene matches: 6. The CDR3 runs 13 residues. Written as DNA, the CDR3 is TGTGCCAGCAGCCCCCTGGCGGGGGGTGAGCAGTTCTTC. This gives the protein CASSPLAGGEQFF.

This chain uses TRBV5-1 with TRBJ1-2, with 9 bases lining up with TRBD1. With 4 bases clipped from V and 4 bases from J, the junction kept 2 bases outside the gene matches. The CDR3 totals 13 residues. Germline CDR1 reads SGHRS; CDR2 reads YFSETQ. This CDR3 is CASSRDRAYGYTF. CDR3 nucleotide sequence: TGCGCCAGCAGCAGGGACAGGGCCTATGGCTACACCTTC.